The 8 T cell receptor beta chains in this list originate from one sample, sequenced in a study of cytomegalovirus exposure and HLA in healthy donors. PCR involved 60 Vbeta and 13 Jbeta primers. Data came from immunoSEQ multiplex PCR; TCRdb stores just in-frame clones and leaves some out. In the table there are 55,000 to 75,000 clones, around 72% of which are singletons. Sequencing used PBMCs. The receptors stem from a woman aged 25 to 39 in good health and CMV-seropositive.

This chain connects TRBV6-1 to TRBJ2-7, with 8 bases lining up with TRBD1. CDR1 and CDR2 from the germline V gene are MNHNS and SASEGT. V shed 7 bases, J shed 4 bases, and the junction held 9 bases outside the gene matches. This CDR3 has 14 residues. In DNA form, the CDR3 reads TGTGCCAGCAACCACGGACAGGGCCAATACGAGCAGTACTTC. This gives the protein CASNHGQGQYEQYF.

The genes are TRBV11-3 and TRBJ1-1; 7 nucleotides agree with TRBD1. The CDR3 is made up of 13 amino acids. Germline CDR1 and CDR2: SGHNT and YENEEA. V was pared by 5 bases and J by 7 bases, with 7 bases of the junction left unmatched. The CDR3 region is CASSRDNRGEAFF. The CDR3 DNA reads TGTGCCAGCAGCCGCGATAACAGGGGTGAAGCTTTCTTT.

The chain recombines TRBV9 with TRBJ2-7; 14 positions match TRBD2. The germline gives CDR1 SGDLS, CDR2 YYNGEE. CDR3 size: 16 residues. Germline trimming cut 3 bases from V and 7 bases from J; bases unmatched to any gene: 9. This CDR3 is CASSASGLAGVGEQYF. Written as DNA, the CDR3 is TGTGCCAGCAGCGCATCGGGACTAGCGGGAGTGGGAGAGCAGTACTTC.

The chain employs TRBV6-5 and TRBJ1-2; D is unclear. Germline CDR1 reads MNHEY; CDR2 reads SVGAGI. The CDR3 runs to 16 residues. The V and J ends lost 0 bases and 2 bases respectively, with 13 bases between them. In DNA, the CDR3 is TGTGCCAGCAGTTACTCGATTTTACAGACCAACTATGGCTACACCTTC. Amino acids: CASSYSILQTNYGYTF.

The chain combines TRBV5-6 with TRBJ2-5; TRBD1 aligns across 8 bases. The CDR3 is made up of 14 amino acids. CDR1 and CDR2 from the germline V gene are SGHDT and YYEEEE. J gave up 5 bases and V 0 bases, and 3 bases lay outside the gene matches. The CDR3 sequence: CASSLGQGRETQYF. As DNA, the CDR3 is TGTGCCAGCAGCTTGGGACAGGGGAGGGAGACCCAGTACTTC.

This CDR3 is CASSQSGGQGAAWPFF. The CDR3 DNA reads as TGCGCCAGCAGTCAATCGGGGGGTCAGGGGGCGGCATGGCCTTTCTTT. The chain couples TRBV23-1 to TRBJ1-1; TRBD1 aligns across 8 bases. TRBV23-1 is an open reading frame, and its role is uncertain. This CDR3 has 16 amino acids. V lost 0 bases, J lost 12 bases, and 15 bases stayed unmatched.

This chain joins TRBV15 and TRBJ1-1; a weak D match, TRBD1 (5 bases). This CDR3 contains 16 residues. The germline V and J ends were trimmed by 0 bases and 0 bases, with 11 bases remaining between them. Germline CDR1 reads LNHNV; CDR2 reads YYDKDF (reference sequence). The CDR3 reads CATSRDGGSMNTEAFF. In DNA, the CDR3 is TGTGCCACCAGCAGAGACGGGGGTTCTATGAACACTGAAGCTTTCTTT.

The chain combines TRBV19 with TRBJ1-5, with D maybe TRBD1 (5 bases). Germline V gene sequence: CDR1 LNHDA, CDR2 SQIVND (reference sequence). Deletions cut 7 bases from V and 0 bases from J, with 13 bases between. The CDR3 totals 15 residues. CDR3 in DNA: TGTGCCAGTATCCCCGGGGGGTTTAGCAATCAGCCCCAGCATTTT. Translation gives CASIPGGFSNQPQHF.